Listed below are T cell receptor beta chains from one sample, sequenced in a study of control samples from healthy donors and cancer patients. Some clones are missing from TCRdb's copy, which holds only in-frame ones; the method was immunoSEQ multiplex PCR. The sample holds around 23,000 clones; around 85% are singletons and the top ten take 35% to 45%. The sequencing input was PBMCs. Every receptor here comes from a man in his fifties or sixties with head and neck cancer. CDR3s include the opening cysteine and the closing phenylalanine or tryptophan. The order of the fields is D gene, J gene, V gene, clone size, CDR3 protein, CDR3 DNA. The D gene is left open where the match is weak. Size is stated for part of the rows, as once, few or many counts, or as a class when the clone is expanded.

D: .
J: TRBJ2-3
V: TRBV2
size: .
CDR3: CASSAASSSTDTQYF
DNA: TGTGCCAGCAGTGCGGCTAGCTCTAGCACAGATACGCAGTATTTT

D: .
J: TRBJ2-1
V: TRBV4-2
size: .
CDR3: CASSPPGSYNEQFF
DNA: TGTGCCAGCAGCCCCCCGGGCTCCTACAATGAGCAGTTCTTC

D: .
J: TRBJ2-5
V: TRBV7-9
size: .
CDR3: CASSLGGPRETQYF
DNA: TGTGCCAGCAGCTTAGGGGGGCCGAGAGAGACCCAGTACTTC

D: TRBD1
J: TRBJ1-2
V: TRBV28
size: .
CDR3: CASSLPGTGILTYGYTF
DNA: TGTGCCAGCAGTTTGCCCGGGACAGGGATTTTAACCTATGGCTACACCTTC

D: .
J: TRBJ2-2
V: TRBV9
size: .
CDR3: CASSVETGPTGELFF
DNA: TGTGCCAGCAGCGTAGAAACGGGACCCACCGGGGAGCTGTTTTTT

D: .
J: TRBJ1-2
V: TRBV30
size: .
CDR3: CAWRGGGGGYTF
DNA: TGTGCCTGGAGGGGGGGAGGAGGTGGCTACACCTTC

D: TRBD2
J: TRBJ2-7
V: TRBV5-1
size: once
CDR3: CASSQGTSGLYEQYF
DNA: TGCGCCAGCAGCCAAGGGACTAGCGGTCTTTACGAGCAGTACTTC

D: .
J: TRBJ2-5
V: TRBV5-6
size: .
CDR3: CASSWGETQYF
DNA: TGTGCCAGCAGCTGGGGGGAGACCCAGTACTTC

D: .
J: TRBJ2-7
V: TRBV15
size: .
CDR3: CATSRDGPASYEQYF
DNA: TGTGCCACCAGCAGAGATGGGCCAGCCTCCTACGAGCAGTACTTC

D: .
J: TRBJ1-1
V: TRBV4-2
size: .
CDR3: CASSQDRVRETEAFF
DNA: TGTGCCAGCAGCCAAGATAGGGTAAGGGAGACCGAAGCTTTCTTT

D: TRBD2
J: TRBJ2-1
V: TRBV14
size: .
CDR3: CASSQAAGVRNEQFF
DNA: TGTGCCAGCAGCCAAGCCGCGGGAGTCCGCAATGAGCAGTTCTTC

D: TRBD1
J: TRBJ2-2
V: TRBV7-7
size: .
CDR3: CASSSGQKSNTGELFF
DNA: TGTGCCAGCAGCTCGGGACAGAAAAGTAACACCGGGGAGCTGTTTTTT

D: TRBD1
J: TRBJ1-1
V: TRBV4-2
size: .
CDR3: CASSPQGSNTEAFF
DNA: TGTGCCAGCAGCCCACAGGGGTCGAACACTGAAGCTTTCTTT

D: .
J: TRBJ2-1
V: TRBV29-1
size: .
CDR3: CSVELRQSPNEQFF
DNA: TGCAGCGTTGAATTGCGCCAATCTCCCAATGAGCAGTTCTTC

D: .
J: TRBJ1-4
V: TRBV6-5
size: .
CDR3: CASSYGTTNEKLFF
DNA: TGTGCCAGCAGTTACGGTACAACTAATGAAAAACTGTTTTTT

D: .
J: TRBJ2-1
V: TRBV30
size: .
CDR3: CAYTQLGPYNEQFF
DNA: TGTGCCTATACCCAACTGGGCCCCTACAATGAGCAGTTCTTC

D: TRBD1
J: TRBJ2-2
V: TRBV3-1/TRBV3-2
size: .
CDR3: CASSPWTGGTGELFF
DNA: TGTGCCAGCAGCCCCTGGACAGGGGGCACCGGGGAGCTGTTTTTT

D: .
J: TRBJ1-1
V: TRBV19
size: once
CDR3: CASNSPQGQGGLPEAFF
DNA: TGTGCCAGTAACTCACCTCAAGGGCAGGGAGGCCTCCCTGAAGCTTTCTTT

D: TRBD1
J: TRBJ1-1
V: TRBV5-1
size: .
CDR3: CASSSGGAGTEAFF
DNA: TGCGCCAGCAGTTCAGGGGGCGCAGGCACTGAAGCTTTCTTT

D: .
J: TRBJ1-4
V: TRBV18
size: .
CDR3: CASSPRDGNEKLFF
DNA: TGTGCCAGCTCACCACGGGACGGTAATGAAAAACTGTTTTTT

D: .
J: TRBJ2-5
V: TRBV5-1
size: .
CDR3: CASSQPQETQYF
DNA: TGCGCCAGCAGCCAGCCCCAAGAGACCCAGTACTTC

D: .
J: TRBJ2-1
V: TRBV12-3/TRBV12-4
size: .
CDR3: CASSLEQYNEQFF
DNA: TGTGCCAGCAGTTTGGAGCAGTACAATGAGCAGTTCTTC

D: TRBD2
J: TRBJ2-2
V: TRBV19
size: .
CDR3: CASLGGGWSGELFF
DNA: TGTGCCAGTCTCGGCGGGGGGTGGTCCGGGGAGCTGTTTTTT

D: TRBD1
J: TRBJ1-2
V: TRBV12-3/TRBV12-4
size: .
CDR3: CASSLGTVHGYTF
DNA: TGTGCCAGCAGTTTGGGGACAGTCCATGGCTACACCTTC

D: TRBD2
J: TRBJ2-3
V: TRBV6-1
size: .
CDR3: CASSVRTSGNTDTQYF
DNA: TGTGCCAGCAGTGTCCGGACTAGCGGGAACACAGATACGCAGTATTTT

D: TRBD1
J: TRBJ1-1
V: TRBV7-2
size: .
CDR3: CASSPHPPGQGTEAFF
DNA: TGTGCCAGCAGCCCTCACCCCCCGGGACAGGGAACTGAAGCTTTCTTT

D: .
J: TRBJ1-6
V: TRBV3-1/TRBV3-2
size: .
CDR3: CASSQEDNSPLHF
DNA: TGTGCCAGCAGCCAAGAGGATAATTCACCCCTCCACTTT

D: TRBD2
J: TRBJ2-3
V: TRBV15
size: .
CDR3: CATSDKTSSSTDTQYF
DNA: TGTGCCACCAGTGATAAGACTAGCTCGAGCACAGATACGCAGTATTTT

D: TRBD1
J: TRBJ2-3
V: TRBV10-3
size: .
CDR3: CAIRGQGTDTQYF
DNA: TGTGCCATCAGGGGACAGGGGACAGATACGCAGTATTTT

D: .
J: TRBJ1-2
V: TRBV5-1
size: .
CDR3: CASTDNYGYTF
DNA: TGCGCCAGCACGGATAACTATGGCTACACCTTC

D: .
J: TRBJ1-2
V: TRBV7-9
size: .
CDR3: CASNQLRTGYGYTF
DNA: TGTGCCAGCAACCAACTCCGGACGGGCTATGGCTACACCTTC

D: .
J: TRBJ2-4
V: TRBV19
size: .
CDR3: CASRPFGRGNDDKNIQYF
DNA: TGTGCCAGTAGGCCGTTTGGCAGGGGAAATGATGACAAAAACATTCAGTACTTC

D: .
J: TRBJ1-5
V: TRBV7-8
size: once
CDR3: CASSSSGDSNQPQHF
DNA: TGTGCCAGCAGCTCTTCAGGGGATAGCAATCAGCCCCAGCATTTT

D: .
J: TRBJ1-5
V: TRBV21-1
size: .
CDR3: CASSKAGGDQPQHF
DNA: TGTGCCAGCAGCAAAGCTGGAGGGGATCAGCCCCAGCATTTT

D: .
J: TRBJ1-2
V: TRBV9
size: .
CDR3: CASSPRVDTF
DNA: TGTGCCAGCAGCCCCCGCGTGGACACCTTC

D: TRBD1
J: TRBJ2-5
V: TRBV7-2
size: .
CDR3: CASSLERGRTQYF
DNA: TGTGCCAGCAGCTTAGAAAGGGGGCGGACCCAGTACTTC

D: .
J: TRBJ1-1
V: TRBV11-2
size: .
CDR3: CASSLDLSPNTEAFF
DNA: TGTGCCAGCAGCTTAGATCTCAGCCCGAACACTGAAGCTTTCTTT

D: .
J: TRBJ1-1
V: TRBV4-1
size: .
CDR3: CASSQAQGNTEAFF
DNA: TGCGCCAGCAGCCAAGCTCAGGGAAATACTGAAGCTTTCTTT

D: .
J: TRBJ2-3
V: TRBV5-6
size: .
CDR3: CASSLRRVLTSTDTQYF
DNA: TGTGCCAGCAGCCTGCGGAGAGTCCTGACTAGCACAGATACGCAGTATTTT

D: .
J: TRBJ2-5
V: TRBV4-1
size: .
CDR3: CASSLRDSRPQETQYF
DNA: TGCGCCAGCAGCCTCAGAGATTCGAGACCCCAAGAGACCCAGTACTTC

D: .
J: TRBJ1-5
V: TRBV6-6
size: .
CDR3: CASSSWGGSNQPQHF
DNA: TGTGCCAGCAGTTCGTGGGGGGGTAGCAATCAGCCCCAGCATTTT

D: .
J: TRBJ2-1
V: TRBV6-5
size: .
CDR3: CASSRTPSYNEQFF
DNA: TGTGCCAGCAGTCGGACTCCGTCCTACAATGAGCAGTTCTTC

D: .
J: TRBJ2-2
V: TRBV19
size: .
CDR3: CASMEGGSSYGELFF
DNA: TGTGCCAGTATGGAGGGGGGGAGCTCTTACGGGGAGCTGTTTTTT

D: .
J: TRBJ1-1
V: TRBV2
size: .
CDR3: CASSAAPFMNTEAFF
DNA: TGTGCCAGCAGTGCGGCGCCGTTCATGAACACTGAAGCTTTCTTT

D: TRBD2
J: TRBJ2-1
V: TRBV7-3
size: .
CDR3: CASSLTPSGMGDEQFF
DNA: TGTGCCAGCAGCTTAACTCCTAGCGGGATGGGAGATGAGCAGTTCTTC

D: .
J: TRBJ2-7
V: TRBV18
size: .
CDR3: CASSPRRLILEGEQYF
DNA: TGTGCCAGCTCACCACGCCGACTCATCCTCGAAGGAGAGCAGTACTTC

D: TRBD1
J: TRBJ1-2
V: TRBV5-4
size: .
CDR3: CASSGGGQGENGYTF
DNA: TGTGCCAGCAGCGGAGGGGGACAGGGAGAAAATGGCTACACCTTC

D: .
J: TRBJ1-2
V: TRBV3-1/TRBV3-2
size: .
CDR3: CASSQGGGYTF
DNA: TGTGCCAGCAGCCAAGGTGGCGGCTACACCTTC

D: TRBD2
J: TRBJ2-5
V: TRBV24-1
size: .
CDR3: CATSDARTSGETQYF
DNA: TGTGCCACCAGTGATGCCCGGACTAGCGGAGAGACCCAGTACTTC

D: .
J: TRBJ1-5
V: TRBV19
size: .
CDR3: CASSYGNSNQPQHF
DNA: TGTGCCAGTAGTTACGGCAATAGCAATCAGCCCCAGCATTTT

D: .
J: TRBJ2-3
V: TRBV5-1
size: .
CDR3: CASSEGRSTDTQYF
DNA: TGCGCCAGCAGCGAGGGACGTAGCACAGATACGCAGTATTTT

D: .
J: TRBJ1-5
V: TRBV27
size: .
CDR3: CASSLIASAQPQHF
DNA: TGTGCCAGCAGCCTAATCGCGAGCGCGCAGCCCCAGCATTTT

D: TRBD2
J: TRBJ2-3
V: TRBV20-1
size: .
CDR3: CSASSLAGPTDTQYF
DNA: TGCAGTGCTAGTTCACTAGCGGGACCCACAGATACGCAGTATTTT

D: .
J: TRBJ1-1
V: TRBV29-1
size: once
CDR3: CSVVSETEAFF
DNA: TGCAGCGTTGTAAGTGAGACTGAAGCTTTCTTT